The next 31 T cell receptor beta chains were all read from a single sample in a study of post-analysis software for immune sequencing data. TCR beta cDNA libraries had unique molecular identifiers. TCRdb reanalysed the PCR reads using MiXCR and keeps one entry per CDR3 protein. The sample holds about 160,000 distinct CDR3 sequences; under 40% are singletons and the top ten take roughly 28%. Sequencing used blood, obtained after autologous hematopoietic stem cell transplantation. The source of these receptors is a girl under 18 with multiple sclerosis.

This rearrangement joins TRBV18 to TRBJ2-2, with D tentatively TRBD1 (5 bases). Trimming stripped 4 bases from V and 1 base from J, with 10 bases between. This CDR3 region has 15 residues. CDR1 and CDR2 from the germline V gene are KGHSH and LQKENI. Here the CDR3 DNA reads TGTGCCAGCTCACGACCGCAGGGGAACACCGGGGAGCTGTTTTTT. Its translation is CASSRPQGNTGELFF.

This chain connects TRBV20-1 to TRBJ2-5; 10 positions agree with TRBD2. V shed 2 bases, J shed 4 bases, and the junction held 4 bases outside the gene matches. This CDR3 is 14 amino acids long. Looked up from germline, CDR1 is DFQATT and CDR2 is SNEGSKA (reference sequence). The CDR3 nucleotides are TGCAGTGCTAGACCCGTAGCGGGAGGAGAGACCCAGTACTTC. Its translation is CSARPVAGGETQYF.

V and J are TRBV10-3 and TRBJ2-7; TRBD1 matches at 8 bases. The CDR3 spans 15 residues. Trimming took 0 bases from V and 2 from J; bases not matched to a gene: 3. Germline V lookup: CDR1 ENHRY, CDR2 SYGVKD. CDR3 DNA: TGTGCCATCAGTGAGTCTTGGGACAGGACCTACGAGCAGTACTTC. Translated: CAISESWDRTYEQYF.

The chain combines TRBV9 with TRBJ2-1, with D possibly TRBD1 on 6 matching bases. V was cut by 7 bases and J by 8 bases, with 13 bases left in between. The CDR3 covers 12 residues. CDR1 SGDLS and CDR2 YYNGEE come from the germline V gene. CDR3 sequence: CASAGGNHEQFF. The CDR3 nucleotides are TGTGCCAGCGCTGGGGGCAACCATGAGCAGTTCTTC.

The chain recombines TRBV7-6 with TRBJ2-1, with TRBD2 matching over 7 bases. V lost 1 base to trimming and J lost 1 base; unmatched junction nucleotides: 13. Germline assignment: CDR1 SGHVS and CDR2 FNYEAQ. The CDR3 runs to 19 residues. The CDR3 coding sequence is TGTGCCAGCAGCTTAGTATCTGTAGTGGGAGGGCCTTCCTACAATGAGCAGTTCTTC. Protein product: CASSLVSVVGGPSYNEQFF.

The chain joins TRBV7-8 to TRBJ2-1; D is perhaps TRBD1 (6 bases). Matching the DNA end better, TRBJ2-7 makes the J call doubtful. From germline, CDR1 is SGHVS and CDR2 FQNEAQ. There are 18 residues in the CDR3. The CDR3 nucleotides are TGTGCCAGCAGCTTGAGAACAGGGCCCTACAGCTCCTACAATGAGCAGTACTTC. Translation: CASSLRTGPYSSYNEQYF.

The gene calls are TRBV5-1 and TRBJ2-2; possibly TRBD1 for D (5 bases). CDR3 length equals 13 residues. Germline CDR1 is SGHRS and CDR2 is YFSETQ. V lost 4 bases and J 6 bases, leaving 10 bases between the germline ends. The CDR3 sequence is CASSPDTPGELFF. CDR3 nucleotide sequence: TGCGCCAGCAGCCCGGACACTCCCGGGGAGCTGTTTTTT.

This clonotype appeared a few times. This chain joins TRBV6-1 and TRBJ2-7; TRBD1 agrees at 8 bases. Germline lookup yields CDR1 MNHNS and CDR2 SASEGT. There are 15 residues in the CDR3. The ends lost 0 bases at V and 4 bases at J; junction bases unmatched: 5. CDR3 amino acids: CASSEADRVSYEQYF. The CDR3 nucleotides are TGTGCCAGCAGTGAAGCGGACAGGGTATCTTACGAGCAGTACTTC.

The chain combines TRBV6-5 with TRBJ1-5, with D perhaps matching TRBD1 (6 bases). This CDR3 has 13 amino acids. The germline V gene has CDR1 MNHEY and CDR2 SVGAGI. Trimming removed 2 bases at V and 13 bases at J, with 15 bases between. CDR3 amino acids: CASSYKGGSPQHF. CDR3 bases: TGTGCCAGCAGTTACAAGGGGGGCAGTCCTCAGCATTTT.

This clonotype was counted a few times. The chain combines TRBV20-1 with TRBJ1-2; D might be TRBD1 (6 bases). Germline CDR1 and CDR2: DFQATT and SNEGSKA (reference sequence). The CDR3 is 15 residues long. The CDR3 DNA follows: TGCAGCGTTGGGGGACACGGGGCCCGAAGCTATGGCTACACCTTC. As protein: CSVGGHGARSYGYTF.

This chain joins TRBV20-1 and TRBJ2-7, with 10 bases that match TRBD2. The J call may be wrong; the DNA end is better matched by TRBJ2-5. CDR1 and CDR2 (germline): DFQATT, SNEGSKA (reference sequence). The CDR3 runs to 14 residues. CDR3 sequence reads: CSAKSGRAYETQYF. CDR3 DNA sequence: TGCAGTGCGAAAAGCGGGAGGGCCTATGAGACCCAGTACTTC.

V gene TRBV27 combines with J gene TRBJ2-6, with D unresolved. This CDR3 is 14 amino acids long. V shed 6 bases and J shed 0 bases, with 6 bases lying between them. The germline CDR1 and CDR2 sequences are MNHEY and SMNVEV (reference sequence). The CDR3 loop reads CASSYASGANVLTF. The CDR3 nucleotides read TGTGCCAGCAGCTACGCCTCTGGGGCCAACGTCCTGACTTTC.

The CDR3 nucleotides read TGTGCCAGCAGCCGCGACAGGGACACCGGGGAGCTGTTTTTT. Protein sequence: CASSRDRDTGELFF. The rearrangement uses TRBV7-9 and TRBJ2-2, with TRBD1 identical over 7 bases. The CDR3 has 14 residues. Unmatched junction bases numbered 3, after V lost 5 bases and J lost 3 bases. Germline-derived CDR1 and CDR2 are SEHNR and FQNEAQ (reference sequence).

This clonotype came up a few times. The rearrangement joins TRBV10-3 to TRBJ2-5, with TRBD2 identical over 14 bases. The germline CDR1 and CDR2 sequences are ENHRY and SYGVKD. After removal of 6 bases from V and 6 bases from J, the junction contained 9 bases not matched to a gene. CDR3 size: 16 residues. The CDR3, as DNA: TGTGCCATCAGCGACCGACTAGCGGGAGGGGGAAAGACCCAGTACTTC. Encoded protein: CAISDRLAGGGKTQYF.

This sequence joins TRBV27 and TRBJ2-3; unclear D gene. V dropped 6 bases and J dropped 0 bases, with 4 bases sitting between them. The germline V gene has CDR1 MNHEY and CDR2 SMNVEV (reference sequence). This CDR3 spans 12 amino acids. The CDR3 DNA is TGTGCCAGCAGGACGAGCACAGATACGCAGTATTTT. Its translation is CASRTSTDTQYF.

This clonotype showed up just a few times. V usage is TRBV5-1 and J usage is TRBJ2-7; D might be TRBD1 or TRBD2, each matching 5 bases. The germline V gene has CDR1 SGHRS and CDR2 YFSETQ. This CDR3 region has 14 residues. Trimming stripped 4 bases from V and 2 bases from J, with 13 bases between. CDR3: CASSKGRETYEQYF. CDR3 nucleotides: TGCGCCAGCAGCAAGGGACGGGAAACCTACGAGCAGTACTTC.

In its sample, this clonotype was seen a few times. The V and J genes are TRBV15 and TRBJ1-4; D ambiguous. Germline CDR1 and CDR2: LNHNV and YYDKDF (reference sequence). This CDR3 region has 14 residues. V was pared by 8 bases and J by 3 bases, with 13 bases between. CDR3 sequence reads: CATLEDGPNEKLFF. As DNA, the CDR3 is TGTGCCACCCTTGAGGACGGTCCTAATGAAAAACTGTTTTTT.

The V and J genes are TRBV7-3 and TRBJ2-3; 8 nucleotides match TRBD2. The length of the CDR3 is 17 residues. CDR1 and CDR2 from the germline V gene are SGHTA and FQGTGA. Trimming removed 5 bases from V and 1 base from J; junction bases left unmatched: 11. This chain's CDR3 is CASSPNRAGAGTDTQYF. The CDR3 nucleotides are TGTGCCAGCAGCCCGAACAGAGCGGGAGCGGGCACAGATACGCAGTATTTT.

In this sample, this clonotype turned up a few times. The J gene is TRBJ2-1, the V gene TRBV2, with 9 nucleotides matching TRBD1. V was clipped by 5 bases and J by 6 bases; unmatched bases: 8. This CDR3 has 15 amino acids. Germline assignment: CDR1 SNHLY and CDR2 FYNNEI. The CDR3 region is CASSSRTGVGNEQFF. CDR3 nucleotides: TGTGCCAGCAGTTCCAGGACAGGGGTGGGCAATGAGCAGTTCTTC.

This clonotype was detected a few times. The V call is TRBV6-5, the J call TRBJ1-1; a weak D match, TRBD1 (5 bases). CDR3 length equals 11 residues. The germline V gene has CDR1 MNHEY and CDR2 SVGAGI. Trimming removed 6 bases at V and 10 bases at J, with 12 bases between. The CDR3: CASRGEFRAFF. DNA for the CDR3: TGTGCCAGCAGGGGGGAGTTCAGAGCTTTCTTT.

This clonotype was recorded a few times. This CDR3 is CASSYLASGSQETQYF. The DNA for the CDR3 is TGTGCCAGCAGTTACCTGGCTAGCGGCTCCCAAGAGACCCAGTACTTC. This sequence joins TRBV6-2 or TRBV6-3 and TRBJ2-5; 7 bases map to TRBD2. The V and J ends lost 2 bases and 1 base, in that order; junction bases with no gene match: 7. Germline V gives CDR1 MNHEY, CDR2 SVGEGT. The CDR3 runs 16 residues.

This clonotype was counted many times. This chain links TRBV7-2 with TRBJ2-1; D remains unclear. The CDR3 is 11 residues long. The V end was cut by 5 bases, the J end by 8 bases, with 7 bases between. Germline lookup yields CDR1 SGHTA and CDR2 FQGNSA. DNA for the CDR3: TGTGCCAGCAGCCCCATCCATGAGCAGTTCTTC. Protein sequence: CASSPIHEQFF. The full variable domain, in which reference TRBV7-2 and TRBJ2-1 provide the parts outside the CDR3, is GAGVSQSPSNKVTEKGKDVELRCDPISGHTALYWYRQSLGQGLEFLIYFQGNSAPDKSGLPSDRFSAERTGGSVSTLTIQRTQQEDSAVYLCASSPIHEQFFGPGTRLTVL.

About this clonotype: Compared with germline, one end of the junction differs, possibly owing to a read error. V is TRBV29-1 and J is TRBJ2-1; tentative D call: TRBD2 (6 bases). CDR3 length: 16 residues. CDR1 is SQVTM, CDR2 ANQGSEA, per germline. The CDR3 nucleotides read TGCAGCGTGGTGGGCGACGGTAGCGGATCTTACAATGGGCAGTTCTTC. It is translated as CSVVGDGSGSYNGQFF.

Regarding this clonotype: The junction departs from germline at one end; a sequencing error may be responsible. The V and J genes are TRBV12-3 or TRBV12-4 and TRBJ1-5, with D maybe TRBD1 (5 bases). This CDR3 is built from 14 residues. CDR3 coding DNA: TGTGCCGGCAGTTCAGGTCCAGCGGGACTGCCCCAGCATTTT. Protein product: CAGSSGPAGLPQHF.

The genes are TRBV10-3 and TRBJ1-5, with TRBD1 matching over 8 bases. The V gene's germline CDR1 is ENHRY and CDR2 SYGVKD. The V segment lost 10 bases and the J segment 1 base; nucleotides outside the gene matches: 6. The length of the CDR3 is 14 residues. The CDR3 DNA reads as TGTGCCACCGCAGGGGGCGCGAGCAATCAGCCCCAGCATTTT. Translated: CATAGGASNQPQHF.

The CDR3 loop reads CASSSGQREKLFF. In DNA, the CDR3 is TGTGCCAGCAGCTCGGGACAGCGCGAAAAACTGTTTTTT. V and J are TRBV7-8 and TRBJ1-4; 7 positions agree with TRBD1. The CDR3 spans 13 residues. V lost 4 bases, J lost 8 bases, and 4 bases stayed unmatched. Germline CDR1 and CDR2: SGHVS and FQNEAQ.

Only a few counts were recorded for this clonotype. CDR3 amino acids: CASSDAASSYNEQFF. The CDR3 coding sequence is TGTGCCAGCAGCGACGCGGCTAGCTCCTACAATGAGCAGTTCTTC. The chain joins TRBV9 to TRBJ2-1; the D is unclear. Per the germline V gene, CDR1 is SGDLS and CDR2 is YYNGEE. This CDR3 is built from 15 residues. V was trimmed by 3 bases and J by 0 bases, leaving 10 bases between them.

The V call is TRBV10-3, the J call TRBJ2-5, with 7 bases that match TRBD1. The germline V gene encodes CDR1 ENHRY and CDR2 SYGVKD. This CDR3 has 15 residues. V lost 6 bases, J lost 1 base, and 8 bases stayed unmatched. CDR3 loop: CAISERGQPQETQYF. The CDR3 DNA reads TGTGCCATCAGCGAAAGGGGACAGCCCCAAGAGACCCAGTACTTC.

The chain combines TRBV28 with TRBJ2-5; 7 bases are shared with TRBD1. The end of the DNA fits TRBJ2-7 better, so the J call may be wrong. The germline gives CDR1 MDHEN, CDR2 SYDVKM. This CDR3 has 15 residues. The DNA for the CDR3 is TGTGCCAGCAGCCGGTCGTGGGACAGATGGTACGAGCAGTACTTC. Protein sequence: CASSRSWDRWYEQYF.

Remarks on this clonotype: This clone may be a read error of a much larger clone one base away. The V call is TRBV7-2, the J call TRBJ1-2; TRBD1 is a possible D gene (5 bases). Germline lookup yields CDR1 SGHTA and CDR2 FQGNSA. The V and J ends lost 2 bases and 8 bases respectively, with 21 bases between them. The CDR3 covers 16 residues. Here the CDR3 DNA reads TGTGCCAGCAGCTTAACGGTTTCTCGGCGGGGGGACGGCTACACCTTC. This translates into CASSLTVSRRGDGYTF.

J is TRBJ1-2 and V is TRBV4-2, with D perhaps TRBD1 (6 bases). There are 16 residues in the CDR3. V shed 0 bases and J shed 3 bases, with 14 bases lying between them. Germline CDR1 is LGHNA and CDR2 is YNFKEQ. The CDR3 DNA reads as TGTGCCAGCAGCCAAGACGGGGGGGCAGAATACTATGGCTACACCTTC. Amino acids: CASSQDGGAEYYGYTF.